Shown below are 31 T cell receptor beta chains from a single sample sequenced in a study of control samples from healthy donors and cancer patients. Sequencing was performed with immunoSEQ multiplex PCR; in TCRdb, only in-frame clones are kept and a portion is missing. The sample lists about 35,000 clones; 85% to 90% were seen once. Sequencing was carried out using PBMCs. These receptors were collected from a woman aged 40 to 55 with lung cancer.

The chain employs TRBV23-1 and TRBJ2-1; the D is unclear. TRBV23-1 is recorded as an ORF, its role being uncertain. The CDR3 covers 14 residues. V shed 0 bases and J shed 5 bases, with 8 bases lying between them. In DNA, the CDR3 is TGCGCCAGCAGTCAATCTGCACGGAACAATGAGCAGTTCTTC. It is translated as CASSQSARNNEQFF.

The gene calls are TRBV28 and TRBJ2-7; 8 nucleotides match TRBD2. Trimming took 2 bases from V and 5 from J; bases not matched to a gene: 2. The CDR3 covers 13 residues. Per the germline V gene, CDR1 is MDHEN and CDR2 is SYDVKM. In DNA, the CDR3 is TGTGCCAGCAGTTTAAGAGCGGGGGACGAGCAGTACTTC. Translating it yields CASSLRAGDEQYF.

The gene calls are TRBV3-1 (or the pseudogene TRBV3-2) and TRBJ2-5; D is unclear. The V and J ends lost 7 bases and 0 bases respectively, with 9 bases between them. The germline CDR1 and CDR2 sequences are LGHDT and YNNKEL (reference sequence). This CDR3 contains 13 residues. CDR3 in DNA: TGTGCCAGCACCCGACTCGACCAAGAGACCCAGTACTTC. Translating it yields CASTRLDQETQYF.

The genes are TRBV19 and TRBJ2-5; tentatively, D is TRBD2 (6 bases). Looked up from germline, CDR1 is LNHDA and CDR2 is SQIVND (reference sequence). The CDR3 loop spans 14 amino acids. V gave up 8 bases and J gave up 1 base, with 14 bases separating them. This CDR3 reads CASSHLAFQETQYF. The CDR3 bases are TGTGCCAGTTCCCACCTAGCGTTCCAAGAGACCCAGTACTTC.

This clone was recorded once. The J gene is TRBJ2-5, the V gene TRBV28, with TRBD1 identical over 7 bases. The length of the CDR3 is 16 residues. Germline values: CDR1 MDHEN, CDR2 SYDVKM. Germline trimming cut 3 bases from V and 2 bases from J; bases unmatched to any gene: 9. In nucleotides, the CDR3 is TGTGCCAGCAGTTTTCTCGGGCCCAGGGGGCAAGAGACCCAGTACTTC. Its protein is CASSFLGPRGQETQYF.

The CDR3 here is CASSPRTQNTGELFF. DNA of the CDR3: TGCGCCAGCAGCCCTCGGACTCAGAACACCGGGGAGCTGTTTTTT. This chain uses TRBV4-3 with TRBJ2-2; D might be TRBD2 (5 bases). The germline CDR1 and CDR2 sequences are LGHNA and YSLEER. The CDR3 spans 15 residues. The V end was cut by 4 bases, the J end by 1 base, with 10 bases between.

J is TRBJ1-4 and V is TRBV19, with 8 bases fitting TRBD1. V lost 1 base to trimming and J lost 6 bases; unmatched junction nucleotides: 7. CDR1 and CDR2 from the germline V gene are LNHDA and SQIVND (reference sequence). The CDR3 contains 16 residues. DNA of the CDR3: TGTGCCAGTAGTATAGGGGGACAGGCGGGTGATGAAAAACTGTTTTTT. Its translation is CASSIGGQAGDEKLFF. The full variable domain, completed using reference TRBV19 and TRBJ1-4, is DGGITQSPKYLFRKEGQNVTLSCEQNLNHDAMYWYRQDPGQGLRLIYYSQIVNDFQKGDIAEGYSVSREKKESFPLTVTSAQKNPTAFYLCASSIGGQAGDEKLFFGSGTQLSVL.

This clone turned up a few times. The chain couples TRBV19 to TRBJ2-7; 7 bases fit TRBD1. CDR3 length: 15 amino acids. Germline lookup yields CDR1 LNHDA and CDR2 SQIVND (reference sequence). Trimming cost V 5 bases and J 0 bases; bases outside gene matches: 7. CDR3 in amino acids: CASSWDSQSSYEQYF. The CDR3 nucleotides are TGTGCCAGTAGTTGGGACAGTCAGAGCTCCTACGAGCAGTACTTC.

The chain couples TRBV10-3 to TRBJ2-5; the D gene is possibly TRBD2 (6 bases). Trimming removed 4 bases at V and 5 bases at J, with 11 bases between. The germline V gene has CDR1 ENHRY and CDR2 SYGVKD. This CDR3 is built from 13 residues. The CDR3 region has the DNA TGTGCCATCAGTGTTGGGGCGGGGGAGACCCAGTACTTC. Protein sequence: CAISVGAGETQYF.

This clone occurred a few times. The chain employs TRBV5-8 and TRBJ1-2; D is unresolved. Germline V gene sequence: CDR1 SGHTS, CDR2 YDEGEE. The CDR3 is 14 amino acids. V gave up 0 bases and J gave up 8 bases, with 14 bases separating them. This chain's CDR3 is CASSLVRGSMGYTF. The CDR3 DNA follows: TGTGCCAGCAGCTTGGTTCGGGGAAGTATGGGCTACACCTTC.

The chain carries TRBV2 and TRBJ2-3, with D unclear. Germline values: CDR1 SNHLY, CDR2 FYNNEI. The length of the CDR3 is 11 residues. Trimming took off 7 bases at V and 4 bases at J, with 6 bases between the two ends. The CDR3 protein is CASKLADTQYF. For the CDR3, the DNA is TGTGCCAGCAAGTTGGCAGATACGCAGTATTTT.

The V gene is TRBV6-5, the J gene TRBJ1-1, with 7 positions matching TRBD1. This CDR3 has 15 amino acids. Germline assignment: CDR1 MNHEY and CDR2 SVGAGI. V trimming: 2 bases; J trimming: 5 bases; junction bases outside the gene matches: 8. CDR3 coding DNA: TGTGCCAGCAGTTACGTCAGGGGGGCGCTGACTGAAGCTTTCTTT. Protein: CASSYVRGALTEAFF.

V and J are TRBV7-9 and TRBJ2-1, with D possibly matching TRBD2 (6 bases). Germline values: CDR1 SEHNR, CDR2 FQNEAQ (reference sequence). Deletions cut 1 base from V and 1 base from J, with 17 bases between. This CDR3 has 18 residues. The CDR3 spells CASSLGEAEGFSYNEQFF. The CDR3 DNA reads as TGTGCCAGCAGCTTAGGGGAGGCGGAGGGTTTTTCCTACAATGAGCAGTTCTTC.

The CDR3 loop reads CASSLGGGAFF. As DNA, the CDR3 is TGTGCCAGCAGTTTGGGGGGGGGAGCTTTCTTT. V gene TRBV12-3 or TRBV12-4 combines with J gene TRBJ1-1; possibly TRBD1 for D (5 bases). Trimming took 3 bases from V and 10 from J, leaving 9 bases between them. The CDR3 length is 11 residues.

This clone was detected only a few times. The chain couples TRBV5-4 to TRBJ1-2; TRBD1 is a possible D gene (5 bases). Trimming stripped 4 bases from V and 8 bases from J, with 15 bases between. From germline, CDR1 is SGHNT and CDR2 YYREEE (reference sequence). CDR3 length: 13 residues. DNA for the CDR3: TGTGCCAGCAGCCTGGGACGGGACCTAGGCTACACCTTC. Residues: CASSLGRDLGYTF.

The V and J genes are TRBV5-5 and TRBJ2-2; 8 nucleotides line up with TRBD1. The CDR3 length is 15 residues. The V gene's germline CDR1 is SGHKS and CDR2 YYEKEE (reference sequence). V gave up 3 bases and J gave up 6 bases; unmatched junction bases: 7. The CDR3 nucleotides are TGTGCCAGCAGCTCCCCGGACAGGGTGTCCGGGGAGCTGTTTTTT. Translated: CASSSPDRVSGELFF. Filled out from reference TRBV5-5 and TRBJ2-2, the complete variable domain reads DAGVTQSPTHLIKTRGQQVTLRCSPISGHKSVSWYQQVLGQGPQFIFQYYEKEERGRGNFPDRFSARQFPNYSSELNVNALLLGDSALYLCASSSPDRVSGELFFGEGSRLTVL.

The rearrangement joins TRBV24-1 to TRBJ2-1, with TRBD2 matching 10 bases. Looked up from germline, CDR1 is KGHDR and CDR2 is SFDVKD. The V gene end was trimmed by 6 bases and the J gene end by 8 bases; junction bases not matched to a gene: 9. The length of the CDR3 is 15 residues. The CDR3 protein is CATSYPSGGPDEQFF. Written as DNA, the CDR3 is TGTGCCACCAGTTATCCTAGCGGGGGCCCAGATGAGCAGTTCTTC.

This clone showed up just a few times. V and J are TRBV10-3 and TRBJ1-1, with unresolved D. The germline V gene has CDR1 ENHRY and CDR2 SYGVKD. This CDR3 spans 13 amino acids. V lost 4 bases to trimming and J lost 1 base, with 7 bases between them. CDR3 DNA sequence: TGTGCCATCAGTGCAGGTTCGAACACTGAAGCTTTCTTT. This gives the protein CAISAGSNTEAFF.

A single count supports this clone. The chain joins TRBV19 to TRBJ1-1, with unresolved D. The length of the CDR3 is 14 residues. The ends were cut back, 7 bases at V and 2 bases at J, with 14 bases in the middle. Germline V gene data show CDR1 as LNHDA and CDR2 as SQIVND (reference sequence). CDR3 sequence (DNA): TGTGCCAGTAAGGCGCTTCAGTCCAACACTGAAGCTTTCTTT. It yields the protein CASKALQSNTEAFF.

Concerning this clone itself: The same CDR3 is also encoded by other DNA sequences in this sample. This rearrangement joins TRBV5-1 to TRBJ1-3, with D perhaps matching TRBD1 (6 bases). This CDR3 contains 14 residues. Trimming took off 0 bases at V and 2 bases at J, with 6 bases between the two ends. From germline, CDR1 is SGHRS and CDR2 YFSETQ. The chain's CDR3 is CASSLGQAGNTIYF. The CDR3 bases are TGCGCCAGCAGCTTGGGACAGGCTGGAAACACCATATATTTT.

This chain connects TRBV28 to TRBJ2-7; D remains ambiguous. In germline, CDR1 is MDHEN, CDR2 SYDVKM. There are 13 residues in the CDR3. Trimming left V 6 bases short and J 6 bases short, with 15 bases between. The CDR3 region is CASSPPSSIEQYF. The DNA of the CDR3 is TGTGCCAGCAGCCCCCCAAGCTCGATCGAGCAGTACTTC.

The chain has TRBV19 and TRBJ2-2; D is ambiguous. V was cut by 1 base and J by 5 bases, with 5 bases left in between. In germline, CDR1 is LNHDA, CDR2 SQIVND (reference sequence). The CDR3 consists of 13 residues. The CDR3 nucleotides are TGTGCCAGTAGTATAGGAGGAACCGGGGAGCTGTTTTTT. Translated, it gives CASSIGGTGELFF.

The chain combines TRBV2 with TRBJ2-1, with TRBD1 matching over 7 bases. The CDR3 is 12 residues long. The germline V gene encodes CDR1 SNHLY and CDR2 FYNNEI. J lost 6 bases, V lost 7 bases, and 3 bases had no gene match. The CDR3, as DNA: TGTGCCAGCATACAGGGGTCCAATGAGCAGTTCTTC. It specifies CASIQGSNEQFF. Together with reference TRBV2 and TRBJ2-1, the CDR3 gives the full variable domain: EPEVTQTPSHQVTQMGQEVILRCVPISNHLYFYWYRQILGQKVEFLVSFYNNEISEKSEIFDDQFSVERPDGSNFTLKIRSTKLEDSAMYFCASIQGSNEQFFGPGTRLTVL.

This chain links TRBV7-8 with TRBJ2-1; 8 positions match TRBD1. The V gene's germline CDR1 is SGHVS and CDR2 FQNEAQ. V shed 6 bases and J 1 base; nucleotides not matched to a gene: 8. CDR3 length: 16 residues. This chain's CDR3 is CASSSGQGGSYNEQFF. The CDR3 coding sequence is TGTGCCAGCAGTAGCGGACAGGGCGGTTCCTACAATGAGCAGTTCTTC.

This clone has a handful of counts. The rearrangement links TRBV11-2 to TRBJ1-6, with D perhaps TRBD1 (5 bases). Looked up from germline, CDR1 is SGHAT and CDR2 is FQNNGV. The CDR3 runs to 14 residues. Deletions cut 2 bases from V and 4 bases from J, with 6 bases between. The CDR3 here is CASSLRGYNSPLHF. In nucleotides, the CDR3 is TGTGCCAGCAGCTTACGGGGGTATAATTCACCCCTCCACTTT.

The chain links TRBV5-4 to TRBJ2-3; 9 nucleotides line up with TRBD1. CDR1 is SGHNT and CDR2 is YYREEE in the germline V gene (reference sequence). V dropped 1 base and J dropped 4; count of bases not matched to a gene: 4. The CDR3 has 15 residues. The CDR3 spells CASSLQDRGADTQYF. CDR3 coding DNA: TGTGCCAGCAGCTTGCAGGACAGGGGAGCAGATACGCAGTATTTT.

The gene calls are TRBV5-1 and TRBJ2-1; D may be TRBD1 (6 bases). V lost 3 bases, J lost 8 bases, and 12 bases lay in between. The CDR3 is 13 amino acids. Germline lookup yields CDR1 SGHRS and CDR2 YFSETQ. CDR3 residues: CASSSSGADEQFF. DNA for the CDR3: TGCGCCAGCAGCTCCTCAGGGGCCGATGAGCAGTTCTTC.

V and J are TRBV6-6 and TRBJ1-5; D call uncertain. This CDR3 is built from 12 residues. Germline V lookup: CDR1 MNHNY, CDR2 SVGAGI (reference sequence). Trimming cost V 5 bases and J 5 bases, with 7 bases left between them. The CDR3 coding sequence is TGTGCCAGCAGTAGAGACTATCAGCCCCAGCATTTT. Translated, it gives CASSRDYQPQHF.

V is TRBV7-2 and J is TRBJ1-4, with D possibly matching TRBD1 (6 bases). The CDR3 is 17 amino acids. CDR1 is SGHTA and CDR2 is FQGNSA in the germline V gene. V was trimmed by 5 bases and J by 0 bases, leaving 16 bases between them. The CDR3 coding sequence is TGTGCCAGCAGCGTTTTGGGACATCCTGCAACTAATGAAAAACTGTTTTTT. It specifies CASSVLGHPATNEKLFF.

The chain carries TRBV20-1 and TRBJ2-7; D is unclear. Looked up from germline, CDR1 is DFQATT and CDR2 is SNEGSKA (reference sequence). The CDR3 is 11 amino acids. V shed 3 bases and J shed 6 bases, with 9 bases lying between them. The CDR3 DNA reads TGCAGTGCTAGTGGATACGGCGAGCAGTACTTC. Translated, it gives CSASGYGEQYF.

The chain couples TRBV7-9 to TRBJ1-3; D gene ambiguous. Germline V gene sequence: CDR1 SEHNR, CDR2 FQNEAQ (reference sequence). Trimming shortened V by 4 bases and J by 0 bases, and 10 bases separated the two germline ends. The CDR3 has 15 residues. CDR3 DNA: TGTGCCAGCAGCTCCCACGCGAGCTCTGGAAACACCATATATTTT. This sequence encodes CASSSHASSGNTIYF.